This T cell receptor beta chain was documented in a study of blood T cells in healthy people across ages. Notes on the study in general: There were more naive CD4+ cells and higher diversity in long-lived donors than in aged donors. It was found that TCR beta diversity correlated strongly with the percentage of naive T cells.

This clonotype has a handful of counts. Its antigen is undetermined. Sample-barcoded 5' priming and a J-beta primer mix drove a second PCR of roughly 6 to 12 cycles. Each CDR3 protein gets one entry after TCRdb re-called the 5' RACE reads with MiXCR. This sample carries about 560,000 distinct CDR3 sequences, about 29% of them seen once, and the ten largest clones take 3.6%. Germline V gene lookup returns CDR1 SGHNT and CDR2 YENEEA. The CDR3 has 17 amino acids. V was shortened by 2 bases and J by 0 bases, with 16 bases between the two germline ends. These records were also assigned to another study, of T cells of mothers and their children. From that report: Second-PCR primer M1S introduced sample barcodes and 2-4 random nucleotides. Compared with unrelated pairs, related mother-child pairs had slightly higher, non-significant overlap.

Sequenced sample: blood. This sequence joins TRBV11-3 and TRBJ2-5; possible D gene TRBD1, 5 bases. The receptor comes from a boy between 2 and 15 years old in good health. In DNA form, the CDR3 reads TGTGCCAGCAGCTTAAGGGGCACAGAACTGTACCAAGAGACCCAGTACTTC. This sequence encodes CASSLRGTELYQETQYF.